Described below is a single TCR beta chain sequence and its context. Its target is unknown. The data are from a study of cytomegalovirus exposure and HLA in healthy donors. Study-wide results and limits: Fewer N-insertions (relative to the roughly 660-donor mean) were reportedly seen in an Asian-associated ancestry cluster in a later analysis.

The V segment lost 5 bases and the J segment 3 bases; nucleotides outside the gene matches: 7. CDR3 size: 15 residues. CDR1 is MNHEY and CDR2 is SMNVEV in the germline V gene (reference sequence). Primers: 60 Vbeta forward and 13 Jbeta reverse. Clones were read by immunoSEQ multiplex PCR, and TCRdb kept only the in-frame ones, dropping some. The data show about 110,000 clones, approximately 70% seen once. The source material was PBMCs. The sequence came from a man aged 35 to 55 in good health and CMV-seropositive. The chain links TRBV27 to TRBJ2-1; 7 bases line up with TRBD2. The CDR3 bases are TGTGCCAGCAGTCCATCTAGCGGAAACTACAATGAGCAGTTCTTC. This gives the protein CASSPSSGNYNEQFF.